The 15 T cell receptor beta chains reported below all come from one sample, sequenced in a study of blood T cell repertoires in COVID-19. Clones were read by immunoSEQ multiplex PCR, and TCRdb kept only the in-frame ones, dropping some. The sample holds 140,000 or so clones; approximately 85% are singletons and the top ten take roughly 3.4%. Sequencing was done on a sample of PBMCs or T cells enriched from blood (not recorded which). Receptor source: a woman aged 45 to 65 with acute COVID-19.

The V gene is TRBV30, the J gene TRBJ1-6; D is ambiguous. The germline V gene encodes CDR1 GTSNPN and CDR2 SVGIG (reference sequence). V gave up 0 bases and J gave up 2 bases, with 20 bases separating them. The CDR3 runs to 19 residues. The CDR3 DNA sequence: TGTGCCTGGAGTGTATCCGGATCCGAACGGAGCCCCTATAATTCACCCCTCCACTTT. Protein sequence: CAWSVSGSERSPYNSPLHF.

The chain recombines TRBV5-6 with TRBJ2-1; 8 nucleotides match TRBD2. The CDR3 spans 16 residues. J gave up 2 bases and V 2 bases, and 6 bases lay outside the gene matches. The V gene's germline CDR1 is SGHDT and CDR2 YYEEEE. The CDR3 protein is CASSLTAAGAYNEQFF. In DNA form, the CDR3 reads TGTGCCAGCAGCTTAACGGCAGCGGGAGCCTACAATGAGCAGTTCTTC.

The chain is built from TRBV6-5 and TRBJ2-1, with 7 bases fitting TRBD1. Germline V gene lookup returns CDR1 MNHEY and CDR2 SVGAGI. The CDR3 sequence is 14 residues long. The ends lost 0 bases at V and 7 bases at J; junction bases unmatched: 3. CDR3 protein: CASSYSGTVNEQFF. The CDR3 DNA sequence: TGTGCCAGCAGTTACTCCGGGACAGTTAATGAGCAGTTCTTC.

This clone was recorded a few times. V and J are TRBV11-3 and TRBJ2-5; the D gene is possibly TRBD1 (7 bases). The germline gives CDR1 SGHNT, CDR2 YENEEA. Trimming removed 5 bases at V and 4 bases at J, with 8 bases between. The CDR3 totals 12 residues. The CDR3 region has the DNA TGTGCCAGCAGCCAGGGGGGAGAGACCCAGTACTTC. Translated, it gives CASSQGGETQYF.

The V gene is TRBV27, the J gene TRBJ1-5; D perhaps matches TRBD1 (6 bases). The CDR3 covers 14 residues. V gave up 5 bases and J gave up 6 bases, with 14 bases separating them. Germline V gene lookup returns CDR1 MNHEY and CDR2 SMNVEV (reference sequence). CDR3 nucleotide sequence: TGTGCCAGCAGTACCTACAGGGAGGGTCAGCCCCAGCATTTT. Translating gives CASSTYREGQPQHF.

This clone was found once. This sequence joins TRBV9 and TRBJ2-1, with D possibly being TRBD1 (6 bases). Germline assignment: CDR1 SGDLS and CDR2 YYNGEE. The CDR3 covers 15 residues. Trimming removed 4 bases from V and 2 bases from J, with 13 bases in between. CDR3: CASSPRQGTYNEQFF. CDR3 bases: TGTGCCAGCAGCCCTCGGCAGGGGACCTACAATGAGCAGTTCTTC.

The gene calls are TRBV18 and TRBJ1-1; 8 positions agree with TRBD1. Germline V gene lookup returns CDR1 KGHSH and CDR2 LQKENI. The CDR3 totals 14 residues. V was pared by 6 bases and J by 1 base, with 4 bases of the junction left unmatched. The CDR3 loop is CASSSTGGNTEAFF. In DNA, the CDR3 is TGTGCCAGCTCGTCCACAGGGGGGAACACTGAAGCTTTCTTT. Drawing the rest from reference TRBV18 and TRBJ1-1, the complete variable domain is NAGVMQNPRHLVRRRGQEARLRCSPMKGHSHVYWYRQLPEEGLKFMVYLQKENIIDESGMPKERFSAEFPKEGPSILRIQQVVRGDSAAYFCASSSTGGNTEAFFGQGTRLTVV.

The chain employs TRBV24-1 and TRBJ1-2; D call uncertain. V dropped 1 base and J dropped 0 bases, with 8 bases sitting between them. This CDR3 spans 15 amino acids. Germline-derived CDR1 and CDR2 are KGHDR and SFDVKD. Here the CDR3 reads CATSDFRGANYGYTF. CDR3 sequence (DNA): TGTGCCACCAGTGATTTTCGGGGAGCTAACTATGGCTACACCTTC.

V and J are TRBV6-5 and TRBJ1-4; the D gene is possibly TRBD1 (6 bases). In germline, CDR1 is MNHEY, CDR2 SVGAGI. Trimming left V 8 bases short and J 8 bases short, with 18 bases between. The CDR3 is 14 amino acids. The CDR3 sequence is CASGEQGPGEKLFF. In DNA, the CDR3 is TGTGCCAGCGGCGAACAGGGACCGGGGGAAAAACTGTTTTTT.

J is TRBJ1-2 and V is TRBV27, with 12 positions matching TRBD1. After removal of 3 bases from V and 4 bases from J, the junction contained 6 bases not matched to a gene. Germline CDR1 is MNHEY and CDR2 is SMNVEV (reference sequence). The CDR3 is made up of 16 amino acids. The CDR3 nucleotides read TGTGCCAGCAGTTTGACCGGGACAGGGGGCCTCTATGGCTACACCTTC. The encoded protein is CASSLTGTGGLYGYTF.

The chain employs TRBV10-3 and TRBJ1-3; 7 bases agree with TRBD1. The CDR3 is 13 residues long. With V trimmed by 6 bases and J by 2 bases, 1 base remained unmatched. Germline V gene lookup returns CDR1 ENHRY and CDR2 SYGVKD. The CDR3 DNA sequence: TGTGCCATCAGGCAGGGGGCTGGAAACACCATATATTTT. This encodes CAIRQGAGNTIYF.

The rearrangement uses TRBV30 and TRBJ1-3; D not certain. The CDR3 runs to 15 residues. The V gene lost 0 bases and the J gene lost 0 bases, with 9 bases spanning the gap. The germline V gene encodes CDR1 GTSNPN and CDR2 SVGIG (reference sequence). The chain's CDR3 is CAWSVIRGSGNTIYF. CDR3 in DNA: TGTGCCTGGAGTGTAATCCGGGGCTCTGGAAACACCATATATTTT.

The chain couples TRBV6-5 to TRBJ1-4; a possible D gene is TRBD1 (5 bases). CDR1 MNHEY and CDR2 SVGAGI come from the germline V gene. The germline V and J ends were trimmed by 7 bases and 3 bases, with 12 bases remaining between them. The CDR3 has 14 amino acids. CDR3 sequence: CASKLGQSNEKLFF. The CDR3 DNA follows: TGTGCCAGCAAGTTGGGGCAATCTAATGAAAAACTGTTTTTT.

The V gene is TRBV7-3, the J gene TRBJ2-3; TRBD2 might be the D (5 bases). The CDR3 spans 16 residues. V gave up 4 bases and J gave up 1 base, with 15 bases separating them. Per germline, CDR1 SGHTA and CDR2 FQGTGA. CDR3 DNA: TGTGCCAGCAGCTCCGGACTGACTACTGGCACAGATACGCAGTATTTT. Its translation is CASSSGLTTGTDTQYF.

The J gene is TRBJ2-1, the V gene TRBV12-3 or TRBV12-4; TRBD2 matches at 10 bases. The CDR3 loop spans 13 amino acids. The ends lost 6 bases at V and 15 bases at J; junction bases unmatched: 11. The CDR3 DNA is TGTGCCAGCAGGTCTAGCGGGAGTACAAGGACGTTCTTC. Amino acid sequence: CASRSSGSTRTFF.